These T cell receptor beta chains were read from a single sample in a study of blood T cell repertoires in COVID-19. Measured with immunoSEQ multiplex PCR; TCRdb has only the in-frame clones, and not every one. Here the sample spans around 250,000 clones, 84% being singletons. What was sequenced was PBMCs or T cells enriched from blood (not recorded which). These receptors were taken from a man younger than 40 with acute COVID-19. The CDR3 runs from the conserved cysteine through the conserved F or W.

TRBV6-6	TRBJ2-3	CASDGRGTDTQYF
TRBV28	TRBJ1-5	CASSATGVRNQPQHF
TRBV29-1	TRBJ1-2	CSVDPGWAIHGYTF
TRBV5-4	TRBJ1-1	CASSPMGTGWTEAFF
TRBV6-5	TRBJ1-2	CASSYTGTGSGYTF
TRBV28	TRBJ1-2	CASTLGGSNYGYTF
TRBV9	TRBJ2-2	CASSAQVLANTGELFF
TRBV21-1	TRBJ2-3	CASSHLGLARTDTQYF
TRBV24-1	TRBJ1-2	CATRDRFYGYTF
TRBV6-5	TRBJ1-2	CASSYSLKGTVYGYTF
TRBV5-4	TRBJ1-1	CASSFPGHNEAFF
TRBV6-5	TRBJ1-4	CASKNLGGNEKLFF
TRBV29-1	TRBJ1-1	CGGENTEAFF
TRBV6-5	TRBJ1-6	CASSSASSYNSPLHF
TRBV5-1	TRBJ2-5	CASSQIPPDTQETQYF
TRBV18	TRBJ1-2	CASSSPPINTGQGIVYGYTF
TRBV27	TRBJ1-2	CASSFTGNYGYTF
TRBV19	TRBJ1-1	CASTWGGSDTEAFF
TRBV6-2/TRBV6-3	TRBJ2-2	CASSQIYTGELFF
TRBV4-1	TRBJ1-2	CASSPVQGKSYGYTF
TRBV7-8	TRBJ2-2	CASSLRAAGELFF
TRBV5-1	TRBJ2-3	CASSSLPEIATDTQYF
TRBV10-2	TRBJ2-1	CASSEWRGDNEQFF
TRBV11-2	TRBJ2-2	CASSSTGTRDRNTGELFF
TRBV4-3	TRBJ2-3	CASSKKSLGGSFTDTQYF
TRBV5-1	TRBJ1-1	CASRSTGINTEAFF
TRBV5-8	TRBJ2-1	CASSLAGNSYNEQFF
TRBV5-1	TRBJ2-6	CASSTGGGGANVLTF
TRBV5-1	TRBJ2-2	CASRSRGTSVGELFF
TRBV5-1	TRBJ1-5	CASSPTGEYQPQHF
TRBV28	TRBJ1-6	CASSRTGFSWRDGSPLHF
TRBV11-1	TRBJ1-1	CASSLLAMNTEAFF
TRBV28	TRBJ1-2	CASTETGLDYGYTF
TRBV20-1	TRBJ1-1	CSAHRNTEAFF
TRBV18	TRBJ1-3	CASSPWDRGNGNTIYF
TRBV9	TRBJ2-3	CASSAGVGTDTQYF
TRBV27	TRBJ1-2	CASSSLFGRDYGYTF
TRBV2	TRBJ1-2	CASNSRADGYTF
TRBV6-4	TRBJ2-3	CASSPRGGEDTQYF
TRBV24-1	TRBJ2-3	CATSDKGEGTDTQYF
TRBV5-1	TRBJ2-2	CASSLGGTNTGELFF
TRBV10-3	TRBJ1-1	CAISAGERTEAFF